This TCR beta chain was sequenced during a study of cytomegalovirus exposure and HLA in healthy donors. As concerns this clone: Its antigen remains unidentified.

Assay: immunoSEQ multiplex PCR; the TCRdb copy retains only in-frame clones and omits some. Here the sample spans 150,000 to 200,000 clones, roughly 82% being singletons. Findings of the study overall: The classifier was said to identify cytomegalovirus status with high specificity and sensitivity. Associated with cytomegalovirus, according to the listing, were around 170 TCR beta chains.

The CDR3 runs 13 residues. The J segment lost 1 base and the V segment lost 8 bases, leaving 0 bases of the junction unmatched. CDR1 SGHVS and CDR2 FNYEAQ come from the germline V gene. V is TRBV7-6 and J is TRBJ2-3, with TRBD2 matching 10 bases. The sequence came from a woman younger than 35 in good health and CMV-seronegative. Material: PBMCs. CDR3 nucleotide sequence: TGTGCCAGCGGACTAGCGGGCACAGATACGCAGTATTTT. Protein sequence: CASGLAGTDTQYF.